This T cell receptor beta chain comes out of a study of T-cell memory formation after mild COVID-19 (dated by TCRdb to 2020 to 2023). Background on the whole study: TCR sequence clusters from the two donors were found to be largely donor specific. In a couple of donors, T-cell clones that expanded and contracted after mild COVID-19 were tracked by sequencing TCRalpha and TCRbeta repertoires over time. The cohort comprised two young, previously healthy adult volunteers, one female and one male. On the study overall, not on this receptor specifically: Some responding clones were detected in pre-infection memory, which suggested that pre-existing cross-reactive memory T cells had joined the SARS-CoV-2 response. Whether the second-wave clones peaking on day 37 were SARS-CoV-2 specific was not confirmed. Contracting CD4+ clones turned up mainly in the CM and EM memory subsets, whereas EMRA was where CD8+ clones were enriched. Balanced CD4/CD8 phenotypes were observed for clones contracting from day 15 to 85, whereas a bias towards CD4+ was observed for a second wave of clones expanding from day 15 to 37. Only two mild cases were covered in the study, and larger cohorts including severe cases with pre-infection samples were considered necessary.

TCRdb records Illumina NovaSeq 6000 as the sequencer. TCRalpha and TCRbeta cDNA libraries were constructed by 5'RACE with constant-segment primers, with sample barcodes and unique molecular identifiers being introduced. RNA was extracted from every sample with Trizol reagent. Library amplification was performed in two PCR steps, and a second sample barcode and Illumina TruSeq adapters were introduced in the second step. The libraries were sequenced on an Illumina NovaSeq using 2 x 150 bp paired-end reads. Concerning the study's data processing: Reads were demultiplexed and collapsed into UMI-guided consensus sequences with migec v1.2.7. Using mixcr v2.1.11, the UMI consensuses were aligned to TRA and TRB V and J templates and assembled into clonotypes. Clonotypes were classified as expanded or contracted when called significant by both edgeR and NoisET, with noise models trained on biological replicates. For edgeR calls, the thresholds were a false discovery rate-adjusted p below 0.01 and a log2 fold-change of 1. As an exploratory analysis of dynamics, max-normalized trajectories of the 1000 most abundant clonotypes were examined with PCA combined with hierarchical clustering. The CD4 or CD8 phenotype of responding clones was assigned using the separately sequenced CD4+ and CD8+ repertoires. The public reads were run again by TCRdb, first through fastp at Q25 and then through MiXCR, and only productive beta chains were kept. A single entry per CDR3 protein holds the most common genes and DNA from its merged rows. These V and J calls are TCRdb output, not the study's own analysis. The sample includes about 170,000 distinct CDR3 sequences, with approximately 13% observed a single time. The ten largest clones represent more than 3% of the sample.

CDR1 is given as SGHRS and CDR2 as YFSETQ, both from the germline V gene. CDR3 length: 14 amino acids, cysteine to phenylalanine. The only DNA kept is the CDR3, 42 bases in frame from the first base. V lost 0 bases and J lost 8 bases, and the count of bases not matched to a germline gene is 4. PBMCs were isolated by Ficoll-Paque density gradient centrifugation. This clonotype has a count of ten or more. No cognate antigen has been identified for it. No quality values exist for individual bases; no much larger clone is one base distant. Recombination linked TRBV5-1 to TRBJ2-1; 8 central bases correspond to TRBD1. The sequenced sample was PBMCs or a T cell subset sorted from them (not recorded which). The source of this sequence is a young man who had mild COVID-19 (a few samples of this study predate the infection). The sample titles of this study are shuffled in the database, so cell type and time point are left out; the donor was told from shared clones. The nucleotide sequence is TGCGCCAGCAGCTTGGCATTGACAGGGGATGAGCAGTTCTTC. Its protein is CASSLALTGDEQFF.